This T cell receptor (beta chain) was identified during a study of control samples from healthy donors and cancer patients. Libraries were prepared by immunoSEQ multiplex PCR; TCRdb keeps only in-frame clonotypes and omits some of them. This table holds 150,000 to 200,000 clones, about 90% found once. CDR3 length equals 15 residues. After removal of 6 bases from V and 4 bases from J, the junction contained 8 bases not matched to a gene. Germline CDR1 reads SNHLY; CDR2 reads FYNNEI. Specimen: blood. The chain employs TRBV2 and TRBJ2-2; TRBD2 matches at 7 bases. The source of this sequence is a man under 40 in good health. The CDR3 loop reads CASSPTSRGTGELFF. The CDR3 DNA sequence: TGTGCCAGCAGCCCGACTAGCCGTGGCACCGGGGAGCTGTTTTTT.